This T cell receptor (beta chain) was found in a study of CD8+ T cells in alopecia areata. This clone was seen just once. The CDR3 spans 11 residues. The V gene lost 3 bases and the J gene lost 10 bases, with 10 bases spanning the gap. Germline V gene data show CDR1 as GTSNPN and CDR2 as SVGIG (reference sequence). RNA extraction and reverse transcription yielded cDNA as sequencing template. Sequencing used immunoSEQ multiplex PCR; TCRdb keeps in-frame clones, though not all of them. In the table there are roughly 150,000 clones, about two thirds of which are singletons. The rearrangement uses TRBV30 and TRBJ2-1; unclear D gene. Sequenced input: CD8+ T cells sorted from blood. The receptor comes from a human donor in good health. The CDR3 DNA reads as TGTGCCTGGAGCCCGGCTGTAGAGCAGTTCTTC. As protein: CAWSPAVEQFF.